This T cell receptor beta chain was sequenced for a study of OX40 agonist ivuxolimab in advanced cancers. At the level of the study: Ivuxolimab doses were 0.01, 0.1, 0.3, 1.5, 3 or 10 mg/kg every 2 weeks. Dose-escalation subjects each had hepatocellular carcinoma, melanoma, renal cell or head and neck cancer.

Generated by immunoSEQ multiplex PCR, the TCRdb table keeps only in-frame clones and is missing some. The repertoire includes about 89,000 clones, approximately 91% of them detected once, and more than 0.25% sits in the top ten. On this clone: Other DNA sequences in the same sample also yield this CDR3.

From germline, CDR1 is SGHRS and CDR2 YFSETQ. The V end lost 0 bases, the J end lost 4 bases, and 11 bases lay between the germline ends. The CDR3 covers 15 residues. The gene calls are TRBV5-1 and TRBJ2-1, with D perhaps TRBD1 or TRBD2 (6 bases each). The clonotype was recovered from an adult with an advanced solid tumor such as melanoma, head and neck, liver or kidney cancer. The specimen was CD4+ or CD8+ T cells sorted from blood, collected in a trial of the OX40 agonist ivuxolimab. CDR3 in DNA: TGCGCCAGCAGCTTGGCCAGGGGAGGATACAATGAGCAGTTCTTC. This codes for CASSLARGGYNEQFF. The full variable domain, rest sourced from reference TRBV5-1 and TRBJ2-1, is KAGVTQTPRYLIKTRGQQVTLSCSPISGHRSVSWYQQTPGQGLQFLFEYFSETQRNKGNFPGRFSGRQFSNSRSEMNVSTLELGDSALYLCASSLARGGYNEQFFGPGTRLTVL.